Shown below are 30 T cell receptor beta chains from a single sample sequenced in a study of blood T cells in healthy people across ages. A second PCR, run for roughly 7 to 11 cycles, used a sample-barcoded 5' primer plus a J-beta primer mix. MiXCR was run by TCRdb on the 5' RACE reads, yielding one entry per CDR3 protein. The sample has roughly 700,000 distinct CDR3 sequences, about 30% seen once. The sample consisted of blood. These receptors originate from an elderly woman in good health.

In its sample, this clonotype was seen many times. The rearrangement joins TRBV7-2 to TRBJ2-1; D is undetermined. V lost 5 bases and J lost 7, with 15 bases in between. The germline CDR1 and CDR2 sequences are SGHTA and FQGNSA. The CDR3 covers 14 residues. As DNA, the CDR3 is TGTGCCAGCAGCCCCCGAAGAGTAGAGAATGAGCAGTTCTTC. It is translated as CASSPRRVENEQFF.

V and J are TRBV20-1 and TRBJ2-7, with no clear D. The CDR3 runs 15 residues. V was trimmed by 1 base and J by 1 base, leaving 14 bases between them. CDR1 and CDR2 from the germline V gene are DFQATT and SNEGSKA (reference sequence). The CDR3 DNA follows: TGCAGTGCTAGAGGCCACGGCGGATCGTCCTACGAGCAGTACTTC. Residues: CSARGHGGSSYEQYF.

This clonotype was counted ten times or more. The rearrangement uses TRBV12-3 or TRBV12-4 and TRBJ2-1; tentatively, D is TRBD1 (7 bases). Deletions cut 6 bases from V and 9 bases from J, with 18 bases between. There are 14 residues in the CDR3. The chain's CDR3 is CASRQGGRQFEQFF. The CDR3 DNA reads as TGTGCCAGCAGGCAGGGGGGACGGCAATTTGAGCAGTTCTTC.

A word on this clonotype: Sequence at one end of the junction differs from germline and may be a read error. The chain carries TRBV5-6 and TRBJ2-5, with TRBD2 matching over 10 bases. The CDR3 is made up of 15 amino acids. Germline lookup yields CDR1 SGHDT and CDR2 YYEEEE. The CDR3 spells CVSSRRLAGRETQYF. Here the CDR3 DNA reads TGTGTCAGCAGCCGGAGACTAGCGGGTCGGGAGACCCAGTACTTC. The variable domain in full, completed from reference TRBV5-6 and TRBJ2-5, reads DAGVTQSPTHLIKTRGQQVTLRCSPKSGHDTVSWYQQALGQGPQFIFQYYEEEERQRGNFPDRFSGHQFPNYSSELNVNALLLGDSALYLCVSSRRLAGRETQYFGPGTRLLVL.

The genes are TRBV20-1 and TRBJ1-1; TRBD1 is a possible D gene (5 bases). V lost 0 bases to trimming and J lost 5 bases, with 16 bases between them. The CDR3 is 15 residues long. Germline CDR1 reads DFQATT; CDR2 reads SNEGSKA (reference sequence). CDR3 DNA sequence: TGCAGTGCTAGAGATGTATTACAGGCTAATACTGAAGCTTTCTTT. This encodes CSARDVLQANTEAFF.

This clonotype was observed a handful of times. A much larger clone differs from this one at a single base, so this may be a read error. The chain carries TRBV20-1 and TRBJ2-3, with TRBD1 identical over 7 bases. The CDR3 extends over 17 amino acids. Germline-derived CDR1 and CDR2 are DFQATT and SNEGSKA (reference sequence). Trimming at V came to 0 bases and at J to 6 bases, leaving 15 bases not matched to a gene. The CDR3 coding sequence is TGCAGTGCTAGAGATTGGGGTTCGGCAGGGGGAAGCGATACGCAGTATTTT. It translates to CSARDWGSAGGSDTQYF.

In this sample, this clonotype turned up many times. This chain links TRBV6-5 with TRBJ1-1, with D possibly matching TRBD1 (6 bases). The CDR3 contains 14 residues. Germline V gene sequence: CDR1 MNHEY, CDR2 SVGAGI. V lost 6 bases and J 0 bases, leaving 11 bases between the germline ends. In nucleotides, the CDR3 is TGTGCCAGCAGATATGGACAGTTGAACACTGAAGCTTTCTTT. This sequence encodes CASRYGQLNTEAFF.

In its sample, this clonotype was seen many times. This chain joins TRBV7-2 and TRBJ2-3, with 10 bases that match TRBD2. The CDR3 sequence is 15 residues long. V gave up 6 bases and J gave up 2 bases; unmatched junction bases: 5. Germline V lookup: CDR1 SGHTA, CDR2 FQGNSA. The CDR3: CASSLLAGFTDTQYF. CDR3 nucleotide sequence: TGTGCCAGCAGTTTACTAGCGGGATTCACAGATACGCAGTATTTT.

This clonotype was seen ten or more times. The gene calls are TRBV7-2 and TRBJ2-5; 7 bases are a match to TRBD2. The CDR3 spans 17 residues. Germline V gene lookup returns CDR1 SGHTA and CDR2 FQGNSA. With V trimmed by 5 bases and J by 2 bases, 14 bases remained unmatched. CDR3 in DNA: TGTGCCAGCAGCGCCGGGCGGCACCGGGGGGTTCAAGAGACCCAGTACTTC. As protein: CASSAGRHRGVQETQYF. Variable domain in full (rest from reference TRBV7-2 and TRBJ2-5): GAGVSQSPSNKVTEKGKDVELRCDPISGHTALYWYRQSLGQGLEFLIYFQGNSAPDKSGLPSDRFSAERTGGSVSTLTIQRTQQEDSAVYLCASSAGRHRGVQETQYFGPGTRLLVL.

The chain is built from TRBV30 and TRBJ1-1; D uncertain. Trimming left V 0 bases short and J 8 bases short, with 7 bases between. Germline assignment: CDR1 GTSNPN and CDR2 SVGIG (reference sequence). CDR3 length equals 11 residues. The CDR3 sequence is CAWSVLQEAFF. In nucleotides, the CDR3 is TGTGCCTGGAGTGTTTTGCAGGAAGCTTTCTTT. Variable domain in full (rest from reference TRBV30 and TRBJ1-1): SQTIHQWPATLVQPVGSPLSLECTVEGTSNPNLYWYRQAAGRGLQLLFYSVGIGQISSEVPQNLSASRPQDRQFILSSKKLLLSDSGFYLCAWSVLQEAFFGQGTRLTVV.

The chain joins TRBV6-1 to TRBJ2-3; 14 positions match TRBD2. With V trimmed by 1 base and J by 4 bases, 7 bases remained unmatched. This CDR3 region has 18 residues. The germline V gene has CDR1 MNHNS and CDR2 SASEGT. In DNA, the CDR3 is TGTGCCAGCAGTGAAGGAGGGACTAGCGGGAGAGAGGCAGATACGCAGTATTTT. It specifies CASSEGGTSGREADTQYF.

The chain has TRBV28 and TRBJ1-5; TRBD1 matches at 8 bases. The V and J ends lost 6 bases and 4 bases, in that order; junction bases with no gene match: 8. There are 15 residues in the CDR3. Germline V gene sequence: CDR1 MDHEN, CDR2 SYDVKM. CDR3: CASREQGGLNQPQHF. CDR3 nucleotides: TGTGCCAGCAGAGAACAGGGGGGACTAAATCAGCCCCAGCATTTT.

The rearrangement joins TRBV4-2 to TRBJ2-1; TRBD1 or TRBD2 may be the D gene (6 bases each). Germline CDR1 and CDR2: LGHNA and YNFKEQ. The CDR3 extends over 17 amino acids. The V end was cut by 0 bases, the J end by 5 bases, with 17 bases between. CDR3 nucleotide sequence: TGTGCCAGCAGCCAAGAAACTGGAGGGGGGCGAGACAATGAGCAGTTCTTC. Its protein product is CASSQETGGGRDNEQFF.

This clonotype came up a few times. The gene calls are TRBV27 and TRBJ2-2, with D possibly TRBD1 on 6 matching bases. V lost 7 bases, J lost 8 bases, and 17 bases lay in between. The CDR3 totals 14 residues. In germline, CDR1 is MNHEY, CDR2 SMNVEV (reference sequence). CDR3 nucleotide sequence: TGTGCCAGCACCCTGGCAGGGGAGCCGGGGGAGCTGTTTTTT. It is translated as CASTLAGEPGELFF.

This clonotype was counted ten times or more. V gene TRBV6-6 combines with J gene TRBJ1-1; D might be TRBD1 (5 bases). CDR1 is MNHNY and CDR2 is SVGAGI in the germline V gene (reference sequence). With 3 bases removed from V and 5 bases from J, the gap between germline ends came to 13 bases. The CDR3 extends over 14 amino acids. This chain's CDR3 is CASSYRGSETEAFF. DNA of the CDR3: TGTGCCAGCAGTTATCGGGGGTCGGAGACTGAAGCTTTCTTT.

This chain uses TRBV20-1 with TRBJ1-4; D gene ambiguous. Trimming stripped 3 bases from V and 8 bases from J, with 16 bases between. The CDR3 covers 14 residues. CDR1 DFQATT and CDR2 SNEGSKA come from the germline V gene (reference sequence). CDR3 sequence: CSASSDGGNEKLFF. As DNA, the CDR3 is TGCAGTGCTAGCAGTGACGGAGGGAACGAAAAACTGTTTTTT.

V gene TRBV20-1 combines with J gene TRBJ2-7; D possibly uses TRBD1 or TRBD2 (5 bases each). Germline CDR1 and CDR2: DFQATT and SNEGSKA (reference sequence). Trimming left V 5 bases short and J 2 bases short, with 10 bases between. This CDR3 spans 12 amino acids. The CDR3 protein is CSAPEDTYEQYF. DNA for the CDR3: TGCAGTGCTCCGGAGGACACCTACGAGCAGTACTTC.

The chain couples TRBV5-1 to TRBJ2-1, with 7 bases aligning to TRBD2. The CDR3 is 15 amino acids. In germline, CDR1 is SGHRS, CDR2 YFSETQ. V was pared by 4 bases and J by 4 bases, with 8 bases of the junction left unmatched. The CDR3: CASSGGLVPYNEQFF. The CDR3 region has the DNA TGCGCCAGCAGCGGAGGACTAGTCCCTTACAATGAGCAGTTCTTC.

This clonotype was detected a few times. A much larger clone sits a single nucleotide away, making a read error possible. V is TRBV20-1 and J is TRBJ2-3; no firm D call. Germline values: CDR1 DFQATT, CDR2 SNEGSKA (reference sequence). The CDR3 is 14 amino acids. As DNA, the CDR3 is TGCAGTGTTAGAGATCCCGGCCCAGCAGATACGCAGTATTTT. Translation gives CSVRDPGPADTQYF.

The CDR3 DNA sequence: TGTGCCAGCAGTCCCGGGGACAGGGATAATTCACCCCTCCACTTT. This encodes CASSPGDRDNSPLHF. The chain has TRBV6-2 or TRBV6-3 and TRBJ1-6, with 9 bases lining up with TRBD1. Unmatched junction bases numbered 4, after V lost 5 bases and J lost 5 bases. The CDR3 has 15 residues. Per the germline V gene, CDR1 is MNHEY and CDR2 is SVGEGT.

The chain couples TRBV30 to TRBJ1-2; 7 bases fit TRBD1. This CDR3 region has 12 residues. CDR1 is GTSNPN and CDR2 is SVGIG in the germline V gene (reference sequence). The CDR3 coding sequence is TGTGCAGGGGGCAGGGAGATCTATGGCTACACCTTC. Translation gives CAGGREIYGYTF.

The chain is built from TRBV20-1 and TRBJ2-3; D is undetermined. V lost 6 bases to trimming and J lost 5 bases, with 9 bases between them. The germline V gene encodes CDR1 DFQATT and CDR2 SNEGSKA (reference sequence). The CDR3 is made up of 11 amino acids. The DNA of the CDR3 is TGCAGTGCGACCAAGCAAGATACGCAGTATTTT. This gives the protein CSATKQDTQYF.

This chain joins TRBV7-9 and TRBJ2-1; 9 bases agree with TRBD2. CDR1 is SEHNR, CDR2 FQNEAQ, per germline (reference sequence). The CDR3 spans 15 residues. V trimming: 7 bases; J trimming: 12 bases; junction bases outside the gene matches: 16. The DNA of the CDR3 is TGTGCCAGCACACAAGCGGGGGGCGGGAGGTACGGGCAGTTCTTC. Its protein is CASTQAGGGRYGQFF.

The V call is TRBV24-1, the J call TRBJ1-2; no firm D call. The CDR3 sequence is 12 residues long. The V and J ends lost 1 base and 8 bases respectively, with 7 bases between them. Germline V CDR1 and CDR2: KGHDR, SFDVKD. The CDR3 nucleotides are TGTGCCACCAGTGATTTAGGTGGGGGCTACACCTTC. Protein sequence: CATSDLGGGYTF.

V gene TRBV20-1 combines with J gene TRBJ2-4; 8 bases are a match to TRBD2. This CDR3 has 17 residues. The junction had 17 bases not matched to a gene; V was cut back by 1 base and J by 9 bases. Germline CDR1 is DFQATT and CDR2 is SNEGSKA (reference sequence). CDR3 amino acids: CSARVWRTGGLPGIQYF. The CDR3 coding sequence is TGCAGTGCTAGAGTTTGGAGGACGGGAGGGCTCCCCGGCATTCAGTACTTC.

The table lists this clonotype with many counts. The V and J genes are TRBV5-1 and TRBJ2-1; a weak D match, TRBD1 (7 bases). The germline gives CDR1 SGHRS, CDR2 YFSETQ. The CDR3 totals 16 residues. The V and J ends lost 1 base and 4 bases respectively, with 15 bases between them. The CDR3 protein is CASSLQGGELYNEQFF. CDR3 in DNA: TGCGCCAGCAGCTTGCAGGGGGGCGAACTTTACAATGAGCAGTTCTTC.

There are a few counts of this clonotype. A much larger clone lies one base from this, so it may be a read error. The chain links TRBV4-3 to TRBJ2-5; TRBD1 matches 8 bases. V was pared by 6 bases and J by 11 bases, with 23 bases of the junction left unmatched. Germline CDR1 LGHNA, CDR2 YSLEER. CDR3 length equals 17 residues. For the CDR3, the DNA is TGCGCCAGCAGAGGCACAGGGGGAAAGCGGAAAGACAATGAGCAGTACTTC. The encoded protein is CASRGTGGKRKDNEQYF.

The chain employs TRBV20-1 and TRBJ2-2; 9 bases align to TRBD2. This CDR3 spans 15 amino acids. Trimming at V came to 0 bases and at J to 4 bases, leaving 3 bases not matched to a gene. Looked up from germline, CDR1 is DFQATT and CDR2 is SNEGSKA (reference sequence). The CDR3 nucleotides are TGCAGTGCTAGAGAGGCGGGGGGGCTCACCGGGGAGCTGTTTTTT. Its protein is CSAREAGGLTGELFF.

Many counts were recorded for this clonotype. The V call is TRBV4-2, the J call TRBJ1-5, with D perhaps TRBD1 (5 bases). The CDR3 runs 14 residues. V lost 0 bases and J lost 4, with 7 bases in between. Germline assignment: CDR1 LGHNA and CDR2 YNFKEQ. The CDR3 bases are TGTGCCAGCAGCCAAGAACAGGAGAATCAGCCCCAGCATTTT. This gives the protein CASSQEQENQPQHF.

This clonotype came up many times. The chain joins TRBV9 to TRBJ1-2; no clear D. Trimming shortened V by 3 bases and J by 0 bases, and 9 bases separated the two germline ends. The CDR3 length is 14 residues. Germline V gives CDR1 SGDLS, CDR2 YYNGEE. The CDR3 is CASSEGSTNYGYTF. In DNA, the CDR3 is TGTGCCAGCAGCGAGGGCAGTACTAACTATGGCTACACCTTC.